This TCR beta chain is from a study of radiation and T cells in renal cell carcinoma. Study results and limitations: In nephrectomy-only tumors, top 100 clonotypes averaged 43%, versus approximately 50% irradiated.

Treatment specified: treatment-naive control, cytoreductive nephrectomy. Sequenced control tumors were from 11 males and a few females, median age approximately 53. To note about this clone: What it recognizes is unknown.

CDR1 and CDR2 (germline): SGHTS, YDEGEE. With 10 bases removed from V and 3 bases from J, the gap between germline ends came to 22 bases. This CDR3 has 16 amino acids. The assay was immunoSEQ multiplex PCR, and TCRdb's table has in-frame clones only and misses some. Counted here are around 26,000 clones, 58% occurring once; the ten biggest clones make up about 22%. The sequence was collected from a man aged 35-49 years with renal cell carcinoma. The sample consisted of tumor tissue, taken from a patient whose treatment was nephrectomy without radiotherapy. J is TRBJ1-4 and V is TRBV5-8; D is perhaps TRBD1 (5 bases). CDR3 nucleotides: TGTGCCCCCGAACCGACCGGCGGGGCTGCTAATGAAAAACTGTTTTTT. This translates into CAPEPTGGAANEKLFF. The complete variable domain, with remaining parts taken from reference TRBV5-8 and TRBJ1-4, reads EAGVTQSPTHLIKTRGQQATLRCSPISGHTSVYWYQQALGLGLQFLLWYDEGEERNRGNFPPRFSGRQFPNYSSELNVNALELEDSALYLCAPEPTGGAANEKLFFGSGTQLSVL.